These 17 T cell receptor beta chains originate from one sample sequenced in a study of cytomegalovirus exposure and HLA in healthy donors (dated 2017 in TCRdb). The library was built by means of the immunoSEQ multiplex PCR assay. For the multiplex PCR, a mixture combining 60 forward primers for TCR Vbeta segments and 13 reverse primers for TCR Jbeta segments was used. In TCRdb, the immuneACCESS table is reduced to in-frame sequences with V and J assigned. These tables do not hold every clone; where another copy was compared, an unresolved V gene accounts for under half, and the others remain unexplained. This sample lists 150,000 to 200,000 clones; about 12% were detected once. The ten top clones hold approximately 8.4% of the sample. The sequencing input was PBMCs. The receptor set was obtained from a middle-aged man in good health and CMV-seropositive.

This clone turned up a few times. The chain couples TRBV9 to TRBJ2-3, with D possibly matching TRBD2 (5 bases). The CDR3 spans 15 residues. Deletions cut 0 bases from V and 5 bases from J, with 13 bases between. Germline lookup yields CDR1 SGDLS and CDR2 YYNGEE. The CDR3 DNA reads TGTGCCAGCAGCGTAGATCCGGGGTGGGTAGATACGCAGTATTTT. The encoded protein is CASSVDPGWVDTQYF.

This clone was picked up a small number of times. The V call is TRBV9, the J call TRBJ1-4, with D possibly TRBD1 on 5 matching bases. Germline-derived CDR1 and CDR2 are SGDLS and YYNGEE. Trimming left V 3 bases short and J 4 bases short, with 13 bases between. This CDR3 spans 15 amino acids. DNA for the CDR3: TGTGCCAGCAGCGCCCTCCAGGGTGTTAATGAAAAACTGTTTTTT. Its translation: CASSALQGVNEKLFF.

This chain uses TRBV5-1 with TRBJ2-7; 8 nucleotides align to TRBD1. Germline V gene sequence: CDR1 SGHRS, CDR2 YFSETQ. Germline trimming cut 3 bases from V and 7 bases from J; bases unmatched to any gene: 6. The CDR3 has 13 amino acids. The CDR3 region has the DNA TGCGCCAGCAGCTCGACAGGGGCGGGTGAGCAGTACTTC. Translated, it gives CASSSTGAGEQYF.

This clone has only a few counts. The V gene is TRBV2, the J gene TRBJ2-2; TRBD1 matches 7 bases. The germline V gene encodes CDR1 SNHLY and CDR2 FYNNEI. This CDR3 contains 22 residues. V dropped 3 bases and J dropped 5; count of bases not matched to a gene: 27. CDR3 DNA sequence: TGTGCCAGCAGTGACCGAACCTCAATGTTGGACAGGTTCCTTGGAATTACCGGGGAGCTGTTTTTT. Its protein is CASSDRTSMLDRFLGITGELFF.

This chain uses TRBV19 with TRBJ1-4; 10 bases match TRBD1. This CDR3 contains 16 residues. V lost 7 bases to trimming and J lost 9 bases; unmatched junction nucleotides: 14. Germline V gene data show CDR1 as LNHDA and CDR2 as SQIVND (reference sequence). DNA of the CDR3: TGTGCCAGTAACTCTGAGATCGGGACAGGGGCTCAAAAACTGTTTTTT. As protein: CASNSEIGTGAQKLFF.

The chain carries TRBV6-5 and TRBJ1-1; 7 nucleotides agree with TRBD1. This CDR3 contains 14 residues. Germline values: CDR1 MNHEY, CDR2 SVGAGI. Trimming took 5 bases from V and 2 from J; bases not matched to a gene: 5. The CDR3 coding sequence is TGTGCCAGCAGTAGGGACAGTATAAACACTGAAGCTTTCTTT. Amino acids: CASSRDSINTEAFF.

CDR3 sequence reads: CASRLVGSGELFF. The CDR3 DNA is TGTGCCAGCAGACTAGTAGGTAGCGGGGAGCTGTTTTTT. The genes are TRBV7-9 and TRBJ2-2; perhaps TRBD2 as D (5 bases). The germline CDR1 and CDR2 sequences are SEHNR and FQNEAQ (reference sequence). CDR3 size: 13 residues. Trimming stripped 6 bases from V and 7 bases from J, with 12 bases between. The whole variable domain, filled in from reference TRBV7-9 and TRBJ2-2, reads DTGVSQNPRHKITKRGQNVTFRCDPISEHNRLYWYRQTLGQGPEFLTYFQNEAQLEKSRLLSDRFSAERPKGSFSTLEIQRTEQGDSAMYLCASRLVGSGELFFGEGSRLTVL.

The rearrangement uses TRBV7-2 and TRBJ1-3; D is possibly TRBD1 (6 bases). Germline CDR1 reads SGHTA; CDR2 reads FQGNSA. With 0 bases removed from V and 4 bases from J, the gap between germline ends came to 13 bases. The length of the CDR3 is 16 residues. CDR3 region: CASSLAGGALGNTIYF. DNA for the CDR3: TGTGCCAGCAGCTTAGCCGGGGGGGCGCTCGGAAACACCATATATTTT.

In this sample, this clone turned up a few times. The chain employs TRBV29-1 and TRBJ2-2; weak D call: TRBD1 (6 bases). CDR1 and CDR2 (germline): SQVTM, ANQGSEA. V lost 4 bases, J lost 1 base, and 10 bases lay in between. This CDR3 spans 14 amino acids. CDR3 sequence reads: CSVATGWNTGELFF. DNA for the CDR3: TGCAGCGTTGCTACAGGGTGGAACACCGGGGAGCTGTTTTTT.

There are a few counts of this clone. The V call is TRBV11-3, the J call TRBJ2-2; D is possibly TRBD1 (5 bases). Deletions cut 4 bases from V and 6 bases from J, with 9 bases between. The germline V gene encodes CDR1 SGHNT and CDR2 YENEEA. The length of the CDR3 is 13 residues. The CDR3 region is CASSSQGPGELFF. DNA of the CDR3: TGTGCCAGCAGCTCCCAGGGTCCCGGGGAGCTGTTTTTT.

This clone has more than one count but fewer than ten. The chain recombines TRBV6-5 with TRBJ2-7, with 11 bases fitting TRBD2. V trimming: 0 bases; J trimming: 6 bases; junction bases outside the gene matches: 7. CDR1 and CDR2 from the germline V gene are MNHEY and SVGAGI. The CDR3 totals 16 residues. The CDR3 DNA sequence: TGTGCCAGCAGTTACTCGTCACTAGCGGGGGCGGGCGAGCAGTACTTC. This encodes CASSYSSLAGAGEQYF.

This clone appeared a few times. DNA of the CDR3: TGTGCCAGCAGCTCAATCGCAGGGGCGGGCAGCGAGACCCAGTACTTC. This sequence encodes CASSSIAGAGSETQYF. V and J are TRBV5-4 and TRBJ2-5, with D maybe TRBD1 (6 bases). Germline CDR1 reads SGHNT; CDR2 reads YYREEE (reference sequence). The CDR3 extends over 16 amino acids. Trimming took off 3 bases at V and 5 bases at J, with 20 bases between the two ends.

This rearrangement joins TRBV5-4 to TRBJ1-1, with 9 nucleotides matching TRBD1. Germline V CDR1 and CDR2: SGHNT, YYREEE (reference sequence). The CDR3 extends over 15 amino acids. V shed 4 bases and J 1 base; nucleotides not matched to a gene: 5. DNA for the CDR3: TGTGCCAGCAGCCGACAGGGGGAGGGGAACACTGAAGCTTTCTTT. Its translation is CASSRQGEGNTEAFF.

A few counts support this clone. V usage is TRBV9 and J usage is TRBJ1-1, with 9 positions matching TRBD1. Germline CDR1 reads SGDLS; CDR2 reads YYNGEE. The ends lost 4 bases at V and 4 bases at J; junction bases unmatched: 5. The CDR3 consists of 14 residues. This CDR3 is CASSLQGAATEAFF. The CDR3 DNA is TGTGCCAGCAGCCTACAGGGGGCGGCCACTGAAGCTTTCTTT.

The chain uses TRBV27 and TRBJ1-5, with 9 nucleotides matching TRBD1. The CDR3 totals 17 residues. V lost 1 base to trimming and J lost 0 bases; unmatched junction nucleotides: 4. CDR1 and CDR2 from the germline V gene are MNHEY and SMNVEV (reference sequence). CDR3 sequence (DNA): TGTGCCAGCAGTTTATTAGGGACAGGGTTTAGCAATCAGCCCCAGCATTTT. Its translation is CASSLLGTGFSNQPQHF.

The chain combines TRBV7-2 with TRBJ2-3, with 10 bases lining up with TRBD2. CDR1 SGHTA and CDR2 FQGNSA come from the germline V gene. The CDR3 runs to 14 residues. The V gene end was trimmed by 4 bases and the J gene end by 4 bases; junction bases not matched to a gene: 2. Written as DNA, the CDR3 is TGTGCCAGCAGCTATAGCGGGGGGCCAGATACGCAGTATTTT. Translation gives CASSYSGGPDTQYF.

This clone was recorded a few times. The chain couples TRBV5-1 to TRBJ1-2, with D perhaps matching TRBD1 (6 bases). CDR1 and CDR2 from the germline V gene are SGHRS and YFSETQ. V was pared by 4 bases and J by 4 bases, with 20 bases between. This CDR3 comprises 16 residues. CDR3 DNA sequence: TGCGCCAGCAGCCTGGAGGAGCCCACAGGGTTCTATGGCTACACCTTC. As protein: CASSLEEPTGFYGYTF.